Presented here are 7 T cell receptor beta chains from one specimen sequenced in a study of OX40 agonist ivuxolimab in advanced cancers. The repertoire was sequenced with immunoSEQ multiplex PCR; TCRdb's copy has only in-frame clones and lacks some. The sample has approximately 28,000 clones, 70% to 90% seen once. Material: CD4+ or CD8+ T cells sorted from blood, obtained in a trial of the OX40 agonist ivuxolimab. These receptors all come from an adult with an advanced solid tumor such as melanoma, head and neck, liver or kidney cancer.

This chain joins TRBV7-2 and TRBJ1-6; unclear D gene. V lost 3 bases, J lost 4 bases, and 10 bases lay in between. Germline-derived CDR1 and CDR2 are SGHTA and FQGNSA. The CDR3 covers 15 residues. DNA for the CDR3: TGTGCCAGCAGCTTTGGTGGCGGATATAATTCACCCCTCCACTTT. Translation: CASSFGGGYNSPLHF.

The V and J genes are TRBV18 and TRBJ2-2; D gene ambiguous. This CDR3 is 13 amino acids long. V lost 0 bases, J lost 1 base, and 0 bases lay in between. CDR1 is KGHSH and CDR2 is LQKENI in the germline V gene. CDR3 nucleotides: TGTGCCAGCTCACCACCGAACACCGGGGAGCTGTTTTTT. This encodes CASSPPNTGELFF.

Here the CDR3 reads CASSLGPGAYNEQFF. CDR3 in DNA: TGTGCCAGCAGCTTAGGCCCTGGAGCCTACAATGAGCAGTTCTTC. The rearrangement uses TRBV11-2 and TRBJ2-1; D is ambiguous. The CDR3 is 15 residues long. Germline-derived CDR1 and CDR2 are SGHAT and FQNNGV. V lost 1 base and J 2 bases, leaving 9 bases between the germline ends.

This chain connects TRBV11-2 to TRBJ2-5; 8 bases fit TRBD2. Germline loops: CDR1 SGHAT, CDR2 FQNNGV. CDR3 length: 16 residues. Trimming removed 1 base from V and 3 bases from J; junction bases left unmatched: 7. CDR3 sequence (DNA): TGTGCCAGCAGCTTAGTTACCGGGAGGGAAGAAGAGACCCAGTACTTC. Protein sequence: CASSLVTGREEETQYF.

This clone is a singleton in its sample. V and J are TRBV6-1 and TRBJ1-5; TRBD1 agrees at 9 bases. From germline, CDR1 is MNHNS and CDR2 SASEGT. The CDR3 spans 14 residues. V lost 6 bases and J lost 5; bases outside the gene matches: 5. The CDR3 protein is CASSWTGEHQPQHF. The DNA of the CDR3 is TGTGCCAGCAGCTGGACAGGGGAACATCAGCCCCAGCATTTT.

This chain uses TRBV7-9 with TRBJ2-3; D not certain. Germline loops: CDR1 SEHNR, CDR2 FQNEAQ (reference sequence). V was pared by 5 bases and J by 2 bases, with 2 bases between. The CDR3 sequence is 11 residues long. The DNA for the CDR3 is TGTGCCAGCAGCAACACAGATACGCAGTATTTT. This gives the protein CASSNTDTQYF.

The chain is built from TRBV6-5 and TRBJ2-2; D might be TRBD1 (6 bases). Germline-derived CDR1 and CDR2 are MNHEY and SVGAGI. The V and J ends lost 5 bases and 2 bases respectively, with 12 bases between them. This CDR3 region has 15 residues. CDR3 DNA: TGTGCCAGCAGTGCACAGGGAACAAACACCGGGGAGCTGTTTTTT. This gives the protein CASSAQGTNTGELFF.